The TCR beta chain under discussion was sequenced for a study of T-cell memory formation after mild COVID-19. The germline CDR1 and CDR2 sequences are LGHDT and YNNKEL (reference sequence). CDR3 size: 17 residues. J gave up 4 bases and V 4 bases, and 9 bases lay outside the gene matches. TCRdb re-called the 5' RACE reads through MiXCR, storing one row per CDR3 protein. The repertoire includes around 130,000 distinct CDR3 sequences, around a sixth of them detected once, and roughly 13% sits in the top ten. Regarding this clonotype: No antigen is known for it.

Findings and limits, study-wide: Later expanders leaned toward CD4+, whereas clones contracting from day 15 to 85 were balanced CD4/CD8. Contracting CD4+ clones lay largely in CM and EM, with CD8+ ones residing in EMRA.

The chain recombines TRBV3-1 with TRBJ2-1; TRBD2 matches 11 bases. Sequenced sample: PBMCs or a T cell subset sorted from them (not recorded which). The receptor was derived from an adult woman who had mild COVID-19 (a few samples of this study predate the infection). Cell type and time point are not known. CDR3 DNA sequence: TGTGCCAGCAGCCCCTCTTTAGCGGGAGGGAAATACAATGAGCAGTTCTTC. Translated: CASSPSLAGGKYNEQFF.